These 12 T cell receptor beta chains were all obtained from the same sample, sequenced in a study of cytomegalovirus exposure and HLA in healthy donors. The method was immunoSEQ multiplex PCR; TCRdb's version includes in-frame clones alone and lacks a portion of them. The table has about 200,000 clones, roughly three quarters seen once. Sequencing was carried out using PBMCs. These receptors were taken from a woman aged 25 to 45 in good health and CMV-seronegative.

The chain joins TRBV25-1 to TRBJ2-7; 8 bases line up with TRBD1. J lost 8 bases, V lost 4 bases, and 13 bases had no gene match. Germline V gene sequence: CDR1 MGHDK, CDR2 SYGVNS. This CDR3 has 15 amino acids. The chain's CDR3 is CASSAPTGAASQQYF. DNA of the CDR3: TGTGCCAGCAGTGCGCCGACAGGGGCCGCCTCTCAGCAGTACTTC.

The rearrangement links TRBV28 to TRBJ1-6, with 7 bases that match TRBD1. The CDR3 consists of 16 residues. With V trimmed by 6 bases and J by 7 bases, 12 bases remained unmatched. The germline V gene has CDR1 MDHEN and CDR2 SYDVKM. The CDR3 region is CASRGREGALNSPLHF. CDR3 nucleotides: TGTGCCAGCAGGGGACGGGAGGGGGCATTGAATTCACCCCTCCACTTT.

This rearrangement joins TRBV30 to TRBJ2-6, with a tentative D call TRBD1 (6 bases). Per germline, CDR1 GTSNPN and CDR2 SVGIG (reference sequence). The CDR3 length is 17 residues. The V and J ends lost 0 bases and 3 bases respectively, with 15 bases between them. The CDR3 DNA reads as TGTGCCTGGAGTGTAACAGGGTACGTTTTTGGGGCCAACGTCCTGACTTTC. Protein product: CAWSVTGYVFGANVLTF.

The chain recombines TRBV5-5 with TRBJ1-2, with 8 nucleotides matching TRBD1. The CDR3 has 14 residues. In germline, CDR1 is SGHKS, CDR2 YYEKEE (reference sequence). V was pared by 4 bases and J by 5 bases, with 7 bases of the junction left unmatched. The CDR3 DNA reads as TGTGCCAGCAGCCCGACAGGGGATCCATATGGCTACACCTTC. Its translation is CASSPTGDPYGYTF.

The V gene is TRBV9, the J gene TRBJ1-4; 8 nucleotides agree with TRBD1. The V and J ends lost 4 bases and 2 bases, in that order; junction bases with no gene match: 4. Germline-derived CDR1 and CDR2 are SGDLS and YYNGEE. This CDR3 spans 15 amino acids. CDR3 loop: CASSPWTGTNEKLFF. Here the CDR3 DNA reads TGTGCCAGCAGCCCATGGACAGGGACTAATGAAAAACTGTTTTTT.

This chain uses TRBV4-1 with TRBJ2-7; D is possibly TRBD2 (7 bases). Between the trimmed V and J ends, which lost 0 bases and 2 bases, there was a span of 20 bases. Per germline, CDR1 MGHRA and CDR2 YSYEKL. This CDR3 is built from 18 residues. The CDR3 loop reads CASSQDRGTGGLPYEQYF. The CDR3 nucleotides are TGCGCCAGCAGCCAAGATAGGGGGACGGGGGGCCTTCCCTACGAGCAGTACTTC.

V and J are TRBV7-3 and TRBJ1-2; no clear D. This CDR3 has 13 residues. The germline CDR1 and CDR2 sequences are SGHTA and FQGTGA. V shed 1 base and J shed 7 bases, with 10 bases lying between them. The CDR3 sequence is CASSLNGGLGYTF. The CDR3 coding sequence is TGTGCCAGCAGCTTAAATGGAGGGCTTGGCTACACCTTC.

The V call is TRBV2, the J call TRBJ1-2, with 10 bases aligning to TRBD1. The CDR3 loop spans 17 amino acids. From germline, CDR1 is SNHLY and CDR2 FYNNEI. V lost 7 bases, J lost 4 bases, and 15 bases stayed unmatched. The CDR3 DNA follows: TGTGCCAGCAAGGCCCTGGACAGGGGGGCGATACTCTATGGCTACACCTTC. This gives the protein CASKALDRGAILYGYTF.

This clone was observed a handful of times. The genes are TRBV19 and TRBJ1-4; D remains unclear. The ends were cut back, 8 bases at V and 3 bases at J, with 10 bases in the middle. This CDR3 is built from 13 residues. From germline, CDR1 is LNHDA and CDR2 SQIVND (reference sequence). The CDR3 nucleotides are TGTGCCAGTTCCATGTTGTCTAATGAAAAACTGTTTTTT. It codes for CASSMLSNEKLFF.

The chain has TRBV18 and TRBJ1-1; a weak D match, TRBD1 (6 bases). The CDR3 has 14 amino acids. Trimming shortened V by 5 bases and J by 7 bases, and 17 bases separated the two germline ends. Germline V gives CDR1 KGHSH, CDR2 LQKENI. The CDR3 sequence: CASSVGWDNREAFF. The CDR3 DNA follows: TGTGCCAGCTCAGTAGGGTGGGACAACCGTGAAGCTTTCTTT.

V is TRBV9 and J is TRBJ2-7, with a weak D call TRBD2 (7 bases). V gave up 7 bases and J gave up 5 bases, with 13 bases separating them. The CDR3 runs 12 residues. Per the germline V gene, CDR1 is SGDLS and CDR2 is YYNGEE. The CDR3, as DNA: TGTGCCAGCGGAACAGGGAGGGACGAGCAGTACTTC. Its translation: CASGTGRDEQYF.

The chain couples TRBV4-2 to TRBJ1-1; D remains ambiguous. The CDR3 is made up of 14 amino acids. The V end lost 1 base, the J end lost 9 bases, and 15 bases lay between the germline ends. Germline loops: CDR1 LGHNA, CDR2 YNFKEQ. CDR3 nucleotide sequence: TGTGCCAGCAGCCAAGGGCGGGGAGTGGACCAAGCTTTCTTT. It codes for CASSQGRGVDQAFF.